A single sample gave rise to the 26 T cell receptor beta chains below, sequenced in a study of cytomegalovirus exposure and HLA in healthy donors. 60 Vbeta and 13 Jbeta primers were used in PCR. The protocol was immunoSEQ multiplex PCR, while the TCRdb copy is restricted to in-frame clones and leaves out a portion. The sample gives 150,000 to 200,000 clones, approximately 85% of which show up once; 7.5% to 10% is in the top ten. Material for sequencing was PBMCs. These TCRs come from a man younger than 35 in good health and CMV-seropositive.

The J gene is TRBJ2-3, the V gene TRBV7-2; TRBD2 matches 9 bases. The V and J ends lost 7 bases and 5 bases, in that order; junction bases with no gene match: 16. Germline CDR1 and CDR2: SGHTA and FQGNSA. This CDR3 is 17 amino acids long. The CDR3 reads CASTGYGGGAGGDTQYF. CDR3 bases: TGTGCCAGCACCGGGTATGGTGGCGGAGCGGGGGGAGATACGCAGTATTTT.

The chain carries TRBV19 and TRBJ2-3; TRBD2 agrees at 12 bases. Trimming cost V 3 bases and J 0 bases; bases outside gene matches: 13. CDR3 length: 20 amino acids. From germline, CDR1 is LNHDA and CDR2 SQIVND (reference sequence). This CDR3 reads CASSIRGNLAGGTSTDTQYF. The CDR3 nucleotides read TGTGCCAGTAGTATTCGGGGGAATCTAGCGGGGGGGACTAGCACAGATACGCAGTATTTT.

This chain uses TRBV21-1 with TRBJ1-6; the table's D call, TRBD1, has no DNA check behind it. TRBV21-1 is marked as a pseudogene. CDR3 size: 17 residues. The CDR3 is CASSKAQSREGNSPLHF. The DNA for the CDR3 is TGTGCCAGCAGCAAAGCGCAGAGCAGGGAAGGTAATTCACCCCTCCACTTT.

CDR3 DNA sequence: TGTGCCAGCAGCGTAGCCGCCCACAGGGGCAACTATGGCTACACCTTC. Its protein product is CASSVAAHRGNYGYTF. J is TRBJ1-2 and V is TRBV9, with TRBD1 matching over 7 bases. This CDR3 is 16 amino acids long. Germline V gene lookup returns CDR1 SGDLS and CDR2 YYNGEE. J lost 2 bases, V lost 0 bases, and 7 bases had no gene match.

The chain carries TRBV6-5 and TRBJ2-5; TRBD2 is a possible D gene (5 bases). The CDR3 length is 15 residues. Deletions cut 1 base from V and 5 bases from J, with 14 bases between. CDR1 and CDR2 from the germline V gene are MNHEY and SVGAGI. The CDR3 DNA reads TGTGCCAGCAGTTACTATTCGGAGCGAGGGGAGACCCAGTACTTC. It codes for CASSYYSERGETQYF.

The chain joins TRBV6-1 to TRBJ1-2; TRBD1 is a possible D gene (5 bases). V was trimmed by 1 base and J by 5 bases, leaving 5 bases between them. The germline V gene encodes CDR1 MNHNS and CDR2 SASEGT. The CDR3 consists of 12 residues. The CDR3 DNA reads as TGTGCCAGCAGTGAAGAGGGGTATGGCTACACCTTC. This encodes CASSEEGYGYTF.

The J gene is TRBJ1-1, the V gene TRBV29-1, with 7 bases identical to TRBD1. The CDR3 length is 14 residues. The V gene end was trimmed by 7 bases and the J gene end by 1 base; junction bases not matched to a gene: 9. Germline CDR1 reads SQVTM; CDR2 reads ANQGSEA. CDR3 sequence: CSGVTGAWNTEAFF. In DNA, the CDR3 is TGCAGCGGAGTTACAGGGGCTTGGAACACTGAAGCTTTCTTT.

The chain employs TRBV5-8 and TRBJ2-5, with TRBD2 identical over 14 bases. The CDR3 consists of 17 residues. V lost 3 bases, J lost 5 bases, and 9 bases stayed unmatched. The germline V gene has CDR1 SGHTS and CDR2 YDEGEE. The CDR3 region has the DNA TGTGCCAGCAGCTCGGGACTAGCGGGGGTACTCGGGGAGACCCAGTACTTC. Translating gives CASSSGLAGVLGETQYF.

The chain has TRBV30 and TRBJ2-5; 8 nucleotides match TRBD1. Unmatched junction bases numbered 14, after V lost 0 bases and J lost 5 bases. The germline gives CDR1 GTSNPN, CDR2 SVGIG (reference sequence). This CDR3 is built from 17 residues. This chain's CDR3 is CAWSVRQGARFGETQYF. The DNA of the CDR3 is TGTGCCTGGAGTGTACGGCAGGGGGCAAGGTTCGGGGAGACCCAGTACTTC.

This rearrangement joins TRBV5-1 to TRBJ2-3, with D maybe TRBD1 (5 bases). Germline V gives CDR1 SGHRS, CDR2 YFSETQ. Trimming shortened V by 0 bases and J by 2 bases, and 7 bases separated the two germline ends. This CDR3 is 14 amino acids long. The CDR3 region is CASSLGGLTDTQYF. The CDR3 DNA follows: TGCGCCAGCAGCTTGGGGGGCCTCACAGATACGCAGTATTTT.

This chain uses TRBV2 with TRBJ2-5; 8 bases line up with TRBD1. The J call is doubtful: the DNA matches TRBJ2-7 better. This CDR3 spans 13 amino acids. Germline loops: CDR1 SNHLY, CDR2 FYNNEI. The CDR3: CASSPGTGYEQYF. In DNA, the CDR3 is TGTGCCAGCAGTCCCGGGACAGGCTACGAGCAGTACTTC.

The CDR3 loop reads CARSLNFRGVSYNSPLHF. The CDR3 region has the DNA TGTGCCAGAAGCTTGAATTTCCGCGGGGTGAGCTATAATTCACCCCTCCACTTT. The rearrangement joins TRBV5-3 to TRBJ1-6, with D hard to call. TRBV5-3 is reported as an ORF; its role is uncertain. The CDR3 totals 18 residues. With 1 base removed from V and 3 bases from J, the gap between germline ends came to 17 bases.

This clone was picked up a small number of times. This sequence joins TRBV5-1 and TRBJ1-1; 7 bases line up with TRBD1. V lost 7 bases to trimming and J lost 6 bases; unmatched junction nucleotides: 9. This CDR3 is 13 amino acids long. CDR1 SGHRS and CDR2 YFSETQ come from the germline V gene. The CDR3 DNA reads TGCGCCAGCCGACAGGGAGTGGGTCCTGAAGCTTTCTTT. It yields the protein CASRQGVGPEAFF.

The chain is built from TRBV7-9 and TRBJ2-5, with D tentatively TRBD2 (7 bases). Germline CDR1 SEHNR, CDR2 FQNEAQ (reference sequence). The ends were cut back, 1 base at V and 4 bases at J, with 10 bases in the middle. CDR3 length: 14 amino acids. In nucleotides, the CDR3 is TGTGCCAGCAGCTTAGGAGGGGGGGGAGAGACCCAGTACTTC. Its protein product is CASSLGGGGETQYF. Variable domain in full (rest from reference TRBV7-9 and TRBJ2-5): DTGVSQNPRHKITKRGQNVTFRCDPISEHNRLYWYRQTLGQGPEFLTYFQNEAQLEKSRLLSDRFSAERPKGSFSTLEIQRTEQGDSAMYLCASSLGGGGETQYFGPGTRLLVL.

CDR3 protein: CASSPPPGQRYGYTF. DNA for the CDR3: TGTGCCAGCAGTCCTCCCCCGGGACAGAGGTATGGCTACACCTTC. This rearrangement joins TRBV6-1 to TRBJ1-2, with 7 positions matching TRBD1. Unmatched junction bases numbered 11, after V lost 5 bases and J lost 5 bases. In germline, CDR1 is MNHNS, CDR2 SASEGT. The CDR3 loop spans 15 amino acids.

This clone was seen once. V and J are TRBV2 and TRBJ2-1; D gene uncertain. Germline-derived CDR1 and CDR2 are SNHLY and FYNNEI. V was clipped by 6 bases and J by 0 bases, with 12 bases between them. The CDR3 covers 15 residues. CDR3 region: CASRSVESSYNEQFF. The CDR3 DNA is TGTGCCAGCAGATCCGTCGAGAGCTCCTACAATGAGCAGTTCTTC. The full variable domain, with the rest looked up from reference TRBV2 and TRBJ2-1, is EPEVTQTPSHQVTQMGQEVILRCVPISNHLYFYWYRQILGQKVEFLVSFYNNEISEKSEIFDDQFSVERPDGSNFTLKIRSTKLEDSAMYFCASRSVESSYNEQFFGPGTRLTVL.

This chain links TRBV6-1 with TRBJ2-7; perhaps TRBD1 as D (6 bases). Trimming pared 1 base from V and 5 bases from J, leaving 12 bases between. The length of the CDR3 is 14 residues. Germline lookup yields CDR1 MNHNS and CDR2 SASEGT. The CDR3 sequence: CASSEDRVTHEQYF. The DNA of the CDR3 is TGTGCCAGCAGTGAAGACAGGGTTACCCACGAGCAGTACTTC.

The V and J genes are TRBV5-1 and TRBJ2-2; 7 bases match TRBD2. Trimming removed 4 bases from V and 4 bases from J; junction bases left unmatched: 7. The CDR3 is made up of 15 amino acids. Germline-derived CDR1 and CDR2 are SGHRS and YFSETQ. The CDR3 bases are TGCGCCAGCAGCCCGGTCGGGGGGAGCACCGGGGAGCTGTTTTTT. Amino acid sequence: CASSPVGGSTGELFF.

This chain links TRBV9 with TRBJ2-1, with 10 bases matching TRBD1. The CDR3 is 15 amino acids. V dropped 2 bases and J dropped 4; count of bases not matched to a gene: 3. Germline CDR1 SGDLS, CDR2 YYNGEE. The CDR3 sequence: CASSVGQGTYNEQFF. CDR3 DNA: TGTGCCAGCAGCGTGGGACAGGGGACATACAATGAGCAGTTCTTC.

This rearrangement joins TRBV7-2 to TRBJ2-1; the match to TRBD1 covers 9 bases. The CDR3 extends over 15 amino acids. Germline V gene lookup returns CDR1 SGHTA and CDR2 FQGNSA. With V trimmed by 8 bases and J by 8 bases, 13 bases remained unmatched. The CDR3: CASEFDRGGRDEQFF. CDR3 nucleotide sequence: TGTGCCAGCGAATTTGACAGGGGGGGTAGGGATGAGCAGTTCTTC.

V gene TRBV11-2 combines with J gene TRBJ2-1; tentative D call: TRBD1 (5 bases). The length of the CDR3 is 13 residues. V was clipped by 5 bases and J by 6 bases, with 11 bases between them. Germline CDR1 and CDR2: SGHAT and FQNNGV. The CDR3 reads CASSPIGANEQFF. The CDR3 nucleotides are TGTGCCAGCAGCCCCATAGGGGCCAATGAGCAGTTCTTC. The variable domain in full, with the rest retrieved from reference TRBV11-2 and TRBJ2-1, is EAGVAQSPRYKIIEKRQSVAFWCNPISGHATLYWYQQILGQGPKLLIQFQNNGVVDDSQLPKDRFSAERLKGVDSTLKIQPAKLEDSAVYLCASSPIGANEQFFGPGTRLTVL.

V gene TRBV9 combines with J gene TRBJ2-3, with 7 bases matching TRBD2. The germline V gene has CDR1 SGDLS and CDR2 YYNGEE. J gave up 2 bases and V 0 bases, and 6 bases lay outside the gene matches. This CDR3 region has 16 residues. The DNA of the CDR3 is TGTGCCAGCAGCGTAGCGCCGGGGGGACTCACAGATACGCAGTATTTT. It yields the protein CASSVAPGGLTDTQYF.

This clone was seen a single time. V is TRBV4-1 and J is TRBJ2-3, with 11 positions matching TRBD2. The V and J ends lost 0 bases and 2 bases, in that order; junction bases with no gene match: 7. This CDR3 is built from 18 residues. From germline, CDR1 is MGHRA and CDR2 YSYEKL. DNA of the CDR3: TGCGCCAGCAGCCAAGAGTCCTCTAGCGGGGGGAACACAGATACGCAGTATTTT. Residues: CASSQESSSGGNTDTQYF.

V is TRBV25-1 and J is TRBJ2-7; 10 nucleotides agree with TRBD1. The CDR3 is made up of 14 amino acids. The ends lost 8 bases at V and 5 bases at J; junction bases unmatched: 9. Germline lookup yields CDR1 MGHDK and CDR2 SYGVNS. The CDR3 is CASATGGSYHEQYF. The CDR3 nucleotides read TGTGCCAGCGCGACAGGGGGCTCGTATCACGAGCAGTACTTC.

This clone was recorded only once. This rearrangement joins TRBV18 to TRBJ2-2, with D possibly being TRBD1 (6 bases). This CDR3 has 18 residues. The germline V gene has CDR1 KGHSH and CDR2 LQKENI. Trimming pared 0 bases from V and 0 bases from J, leaving 14 bases between. CDR3 region: CASSPPQGIYANTGELFF. CDR3 nucleotide sequence: TGTGCCAGCTCACCACCTCAGGGGATCTACGCGAACACCGGGGAGCTGTTTTTT.

The chain combines TRBV5-1 with TRBJ2-5; 15 bases agree with TRBD2. CDR1 SGHRS and CDR2 YFSETQ come from the germline V gene. CDR3 length: 18 residues. The J segment lost 2 bases and the V segment lost 3 bases, leaving 8 bases of the junction unmatched. CDR3 region: CASSWTSGGAVEQETQYF. The CDR3 DNA reads as TGCGCCAGCAGCTGGACTAGCGGGGGGGCGGTTGAGCAAGAGACCCAGTACTTC.